This T cell receptor beta chain was obtained from a study of T cells in Graves' hyperthyroidism and ophthalmopathy. The CDR3 is 17 residues long. Germline lookup yields CDR1 ENHRY and CDR2 SYGVKD. Trimming removed 8 bases at V and 2 bases at J, with 23 bases between. Each diagnosis drew on symptoms, thyroxine, TRAb, thyroid ultrasound and orbital computed tomography findings. This clonotype was picked up a small number of times. Amplification of TCR beta CDR3 regions used RNA as the template. HTBI primers were used for first-round RT-PCR of the TCR CDR3. TCRdb re-derived calls from the multiplex PCR reads in MiXCR, one entry per CDR3 protein. This sample has roughly 710,000 distinct CDR3 sequences, with 35% found just once.

The sequenced sample consisted of blood. This sequence joins TRBV10-3 and TRBJ2-3, with a tentative D call TRBD2 (5 bases). The receptor's source is a middle-aged woman with Graves' hyperthyroidism. The CDR3 coding sequence is TGTGCCATCTCCCCGCGGGTAGGTGCGGAATTCACAGATACGCAGTATTTT. Its protein is CAISPRVGAEFTDTQYF.